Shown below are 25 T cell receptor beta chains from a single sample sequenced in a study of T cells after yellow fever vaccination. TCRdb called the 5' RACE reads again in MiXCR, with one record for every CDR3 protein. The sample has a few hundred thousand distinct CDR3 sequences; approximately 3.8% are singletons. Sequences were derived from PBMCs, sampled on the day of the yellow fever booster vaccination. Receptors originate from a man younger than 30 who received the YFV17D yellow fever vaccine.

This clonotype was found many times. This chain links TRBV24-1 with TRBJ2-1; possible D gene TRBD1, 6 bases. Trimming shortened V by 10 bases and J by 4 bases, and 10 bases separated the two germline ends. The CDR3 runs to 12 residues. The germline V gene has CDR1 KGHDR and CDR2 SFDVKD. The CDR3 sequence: CATKDRYNEQFF. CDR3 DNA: TGTGCCACGAAGGACAGATACAATGAGCAGTTCTTC.

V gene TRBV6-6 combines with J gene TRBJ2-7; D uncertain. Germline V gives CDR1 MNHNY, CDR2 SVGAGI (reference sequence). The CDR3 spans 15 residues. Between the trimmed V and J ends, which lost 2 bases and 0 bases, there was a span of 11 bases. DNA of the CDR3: TGTGCCAGCAGTTACCATCCCCATGCCTCCTACGAGCAGTACTTC. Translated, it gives CASSYHPHASYEQYF.

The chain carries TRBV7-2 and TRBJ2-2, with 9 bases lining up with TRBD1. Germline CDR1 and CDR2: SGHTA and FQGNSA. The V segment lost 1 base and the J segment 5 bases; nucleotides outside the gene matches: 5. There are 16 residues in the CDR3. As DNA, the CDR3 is TGTGCCAGCAGCTTAGGGGACAGGGCTGGGACCGGGGAGCTGTTTTTT. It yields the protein CASSLGDRAGTGELFF.

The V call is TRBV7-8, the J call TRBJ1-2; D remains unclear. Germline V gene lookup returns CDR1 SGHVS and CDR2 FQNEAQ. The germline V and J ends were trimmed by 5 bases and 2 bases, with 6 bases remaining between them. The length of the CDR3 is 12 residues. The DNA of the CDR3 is TGTGCCAGCAGCACGCGAAACTATGGCTACACCTTC. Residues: CASSTRNYGYTF.

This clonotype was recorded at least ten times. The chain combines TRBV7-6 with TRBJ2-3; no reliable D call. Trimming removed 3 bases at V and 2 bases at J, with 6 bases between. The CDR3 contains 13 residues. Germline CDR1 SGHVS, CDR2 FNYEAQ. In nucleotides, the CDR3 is TGTGCCAGCAGCTTTATCCCCACAGATACGCAGTATTTT. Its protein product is CASSFIPTDTQYF.

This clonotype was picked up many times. CDR3 DNA: TGCGCCAGCAGCCCCCGTCGGGCCCAGTACTTC. Its translation is CASSPRRAQYF. The gene calls are TRBV4-3 and TRBJ2-5, with unresolved D. Trimming left V 4 bases short and J 9 bases short, with 9 bases between. This CDR3 is built from 11 residues. Per germline, CDR1 LGHNA and CDR2 YSLEER.

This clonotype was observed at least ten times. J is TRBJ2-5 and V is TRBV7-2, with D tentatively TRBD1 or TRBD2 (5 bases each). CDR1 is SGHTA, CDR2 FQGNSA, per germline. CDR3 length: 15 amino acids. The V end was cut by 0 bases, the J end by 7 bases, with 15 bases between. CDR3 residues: CASSLAGLTQGTQYF. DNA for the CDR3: TGTGCCAGCAGCTTAGCCGGACTGACCCAGGGGACCCAGTACTTC.

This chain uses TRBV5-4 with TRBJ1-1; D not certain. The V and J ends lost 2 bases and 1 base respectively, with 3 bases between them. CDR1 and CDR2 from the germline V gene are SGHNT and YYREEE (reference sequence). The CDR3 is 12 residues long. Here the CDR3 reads CASSFQNTEAFF. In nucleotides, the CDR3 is TGTGCCAGCAGCTTCCAGAACACTGAAGCTTTCTTT.

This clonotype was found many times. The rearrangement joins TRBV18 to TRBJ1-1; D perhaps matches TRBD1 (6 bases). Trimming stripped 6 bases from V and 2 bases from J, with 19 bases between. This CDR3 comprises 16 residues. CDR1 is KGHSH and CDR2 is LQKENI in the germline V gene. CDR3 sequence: CASSPNRGLTNTEAFF. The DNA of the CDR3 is TGTGCCAGCTCCCCGAACCGGGGGCTTACAAACACTGAAGCTTTCTTT.

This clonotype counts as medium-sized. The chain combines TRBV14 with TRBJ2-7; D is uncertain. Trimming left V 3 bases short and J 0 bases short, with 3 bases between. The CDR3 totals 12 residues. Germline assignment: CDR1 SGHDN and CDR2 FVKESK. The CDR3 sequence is CASSHSSYEQYV. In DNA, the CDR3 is TGTGCCAGCAGCCATAGCTCCTACGAGCAGTACGTC.

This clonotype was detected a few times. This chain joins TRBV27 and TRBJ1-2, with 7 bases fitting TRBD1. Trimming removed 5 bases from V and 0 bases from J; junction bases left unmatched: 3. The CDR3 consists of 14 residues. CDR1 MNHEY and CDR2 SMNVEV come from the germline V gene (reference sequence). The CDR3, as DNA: TGTGCCAGCAGTACTGACAGGGCTAACTATGGCTACACCTTC. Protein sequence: CASSTDRANYGYTF.

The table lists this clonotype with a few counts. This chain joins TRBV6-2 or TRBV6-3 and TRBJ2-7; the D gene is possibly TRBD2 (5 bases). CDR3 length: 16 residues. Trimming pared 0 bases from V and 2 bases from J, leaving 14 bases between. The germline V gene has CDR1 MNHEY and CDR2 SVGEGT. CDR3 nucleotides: TGTGCCAGCAGTTACTCCCTCGGGGAAGGCGCCTACGAGCAGTACTTC. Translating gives CASSYSLGEGAYEQYF.

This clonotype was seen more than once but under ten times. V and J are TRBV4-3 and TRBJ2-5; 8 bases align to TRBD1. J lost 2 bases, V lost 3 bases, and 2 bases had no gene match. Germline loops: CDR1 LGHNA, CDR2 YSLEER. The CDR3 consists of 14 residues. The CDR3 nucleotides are TGCGCCAGCAGCCAGTACAGGGGGCAAGAGACCCAGTACTTC. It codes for CASSQYRGQETQYF.

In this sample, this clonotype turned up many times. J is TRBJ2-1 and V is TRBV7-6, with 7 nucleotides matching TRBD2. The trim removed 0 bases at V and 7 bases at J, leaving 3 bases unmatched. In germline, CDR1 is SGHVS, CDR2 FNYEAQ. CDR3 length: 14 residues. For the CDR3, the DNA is TGTGCCAGCAGCTTAGCTGGTAGCGGGAATGAGCAGTTCTTC. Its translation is CASSLAGSGNEQFF.

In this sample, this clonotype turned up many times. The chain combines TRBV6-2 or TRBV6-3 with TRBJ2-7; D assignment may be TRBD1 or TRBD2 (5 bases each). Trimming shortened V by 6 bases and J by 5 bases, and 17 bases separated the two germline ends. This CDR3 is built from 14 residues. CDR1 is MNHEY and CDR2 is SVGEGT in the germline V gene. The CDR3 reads CASSPPLGVNEQYV. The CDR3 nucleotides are TGTGCCAGCAGCCCCCCTCTGGGGGTAAACGAGCAGTACGTC.

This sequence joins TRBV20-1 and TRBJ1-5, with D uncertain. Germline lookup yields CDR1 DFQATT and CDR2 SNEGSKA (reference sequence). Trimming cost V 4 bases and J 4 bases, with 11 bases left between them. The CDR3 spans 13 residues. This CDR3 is CSATDWGNQPQHF. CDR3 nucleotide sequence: TGCAGTGCTACCGACTGGGGTAATCAGCCCCAGCATTTT.

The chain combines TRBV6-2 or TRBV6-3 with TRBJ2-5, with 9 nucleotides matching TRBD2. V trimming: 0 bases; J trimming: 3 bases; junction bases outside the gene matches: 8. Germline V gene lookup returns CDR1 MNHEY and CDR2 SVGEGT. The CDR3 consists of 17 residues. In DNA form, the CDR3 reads TGTGCCAGCAGTTACTCGAAGGTAGCGGGGGACAAAGAGACCCAGTACTTC. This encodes CASSYSKVAGDKETQYF.

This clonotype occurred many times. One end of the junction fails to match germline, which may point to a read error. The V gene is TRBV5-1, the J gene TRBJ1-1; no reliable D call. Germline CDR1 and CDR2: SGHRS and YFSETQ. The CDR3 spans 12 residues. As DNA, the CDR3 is TGCGCCAGCAGCTTTACGGGTTCGCAGAGAGTCTTT. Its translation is CASSFTGSQRVF.

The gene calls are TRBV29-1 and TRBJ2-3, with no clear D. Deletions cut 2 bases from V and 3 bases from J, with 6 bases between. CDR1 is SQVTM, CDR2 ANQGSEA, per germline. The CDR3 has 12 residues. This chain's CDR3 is CSVERLTDTQYF. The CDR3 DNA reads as TGCAGCGTTGAAAGGCTGACAGATACGCAGTATTTT.

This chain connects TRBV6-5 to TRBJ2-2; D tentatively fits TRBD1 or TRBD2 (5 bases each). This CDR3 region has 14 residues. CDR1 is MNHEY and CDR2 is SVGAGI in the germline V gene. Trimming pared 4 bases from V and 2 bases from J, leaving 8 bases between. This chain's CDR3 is CASSSGPNTGELFF. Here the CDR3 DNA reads TGTGCCAGCAGTTCGGGGCCTAACACCGGGGAGCTGTTTTTT.

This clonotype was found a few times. The chain's CDR3 is CASSFSGGLYNEQFF. The CDR3 bases are TGTGCCAGCAGCTTTAGCGGGGGGCTCTACAATGAGCAGTTCTTC. The rearrangement joins TRBV7-3 to TRBJ2-1; 10 positions match TRBD2. J was trimmed by 3 bases and V by 3 bases; bases with no gene match: 2. The CDR3 has 15 residues. Germline lookup yields CDR1 SGHTA and CDR2 FQGTGA.

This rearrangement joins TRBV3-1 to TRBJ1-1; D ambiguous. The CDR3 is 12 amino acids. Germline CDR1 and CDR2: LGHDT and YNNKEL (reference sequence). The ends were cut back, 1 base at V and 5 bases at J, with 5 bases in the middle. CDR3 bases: TGTGCCAGCAGCCAAGGGGAGACTGAAGCTTTCTTT. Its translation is CASSQGETEAFF. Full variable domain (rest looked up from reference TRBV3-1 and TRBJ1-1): DTAVSQTPKYLVTQMGNDKSIKCEQNLGHDTMYWYKQDSKKFLKIMFSYNNKELIINETVPNRFSPKSPDKAHLNLHINSLELGDSAVYFCASSQGETEAFFGQGTRLTVV.

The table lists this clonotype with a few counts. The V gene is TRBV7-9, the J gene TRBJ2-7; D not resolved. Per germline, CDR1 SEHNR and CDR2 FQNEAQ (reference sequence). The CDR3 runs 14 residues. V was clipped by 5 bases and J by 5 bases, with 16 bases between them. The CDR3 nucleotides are TGTGCCAGCAGCCCCTCACTAAGCGACCACGAGCAGTACGTC. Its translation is CASSPSLSDHEQYV.

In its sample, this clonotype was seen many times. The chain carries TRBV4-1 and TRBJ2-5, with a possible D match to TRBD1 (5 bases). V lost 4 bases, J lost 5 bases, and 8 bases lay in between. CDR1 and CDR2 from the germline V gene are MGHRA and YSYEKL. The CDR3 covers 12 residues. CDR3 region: CASSRSGETQYF. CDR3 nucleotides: TGCGCCAGCAGCCGATCAGGGGAGACCCAGTACTTC.

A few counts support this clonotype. The CDR3 loop is CSARYGVSGETQYF. The CDR3 nucleotides read TGCAGTGCTAGATACGGAGTTTCAGGGGAGACCCAGTACTTC. The chain is built from TRBV20-1 and TRBJ2-5; a weak D match, TRBD1 (5 bases). Trimming cost V 2 bases and J 5 bases, with 15 bases left between them. In germline, CDR1 is DFQATT, CDR2 SNEGSKA (reference sequence). The CDR3 is 14 residues long.